Each of the 10 T cell receptor beta chains below was sequenced from the same sample in a study of early T cells in non-severe SARS-CoV-2 infection. TCRdb recomputed calls from the 5' RACE reads with MiXCR, one row per CDR3 protein. The sample holds roughly 28,000 distinct CDR3 sequences; 3.5% to 4.5% are singletons and the top ten take around 4%. Material: whole blood. The source is an adult who was a healthcare worker with PCR-confirmed SARS-CoV-2 infection or an uninfected control (not recorded which).

This clonotype has ten or more counts. The gene calls are TRBV15 and TRBJ2-2, with D unresolved. The V gene's germline CDR1 is LNHNV and CDR2 YYDKDF (reference sequence). V lost 1 base, J lost 3 bases, and 3 bases lay in between. This CDR3 has 13 amino acids. CDR3 coding DNA: TGTGCCACCAGCAGAGGAGACACCGGGGAGCTGTTTTTT. Amino acid sequence: CATSRGDTGELFF.

This clonotype was detected many times. V is TRBV12-5 and J is TRBJ2-1; 8 nucleotides line up with TRBD1. V lost 1 base to trimming and J lost 2 bases; unmatched junction nucleotides: 4. Germline values: CDR1 LGHNT, CDR2 FRNRAP. The CDR3 consists of 16 residues. CDR3 sequence reads: CASGLGTGLPYNEQFF. In nucleotides, the CDR3 is TGTGCTAGTGGTTTGGGGACAGGGTTGCCCTACAATGAGCAGTTCTTC.

This clonotype was recorded many times. The chain links TRBV4-2 to TRBJ2-2; D call uncertain. Germline-derived CDR1 and CDR2 are LGHNA and YNFKEQ. The CDR3 covers 13 residues. The V gene lost 1 base and the J gene lost 6 bases, with 6 bases spanning the gap. Here the CDR3 reads CASSQAGSGELFF. CDR3 nucleotides: TGTGCCAGCAGCCAAGCCGGTTCCGGGGAGCTGTTTTTT.

Ten or more counts support this clonotype. This chain joins TRBV7-2 and TRBJ2-2, with a tentative D call TRBD2 (5 bases). Germline CDR1 and CDR2: SGHTA and FQGNSA. This CDR3 is 14 amino acids long. The V end was cut by 7 bases, the J end by 4 bases, with 13 bases between. CDR3 sequence (DNA): TGTGCCAGCACTGTTCCCGAGGGCACCGGGGAGCTGTTTTTT. Protein product: CASTVPEGTGELFF.

This clonotype was seen ten or more times. The chain links TRBV7-6 to TRBJ2-5; D uncertain. The length of the CDR3 is 14 residues. The V gene lost 4 bases and the J gene lost 2 bases, with 11 bases spanning the gap. Per the germline V gene, CDR1 is SGHVS and CDR2 is FNYEAQ. This CDR3 reads CASSSTRAQETQYF. DNA for the CDR3: TGTGCCAGCAGCTCAACTCGGGCTCAAGAGACCCAGTACTTC.

The chain recombines TRBV29-1 with TRBJ1-1; 9 nucleotides agree with TRBD1. The V and J ends lost 8 bases and 10 bases, in that order; junction bases with no gene match: 26. The CDR3 runs to 17 residues. Germline V lookup: CDR1 SQVTM, CDR2 ANQGSEA. CDR3 DNA: TGCAGCCCTGGCGGGGGGGAGACCGGGACAGGGATCCGAGCAGCTTTCTTT. Encoded protein: CSPGGGETGTGIRAAFF.

This clonotype was seen more than once but under ten times. This chain uses TRBV27 with TRBJ2-5, with D tentatively TRBD2 (6 bases). V lost 8 bases to trimming and J lost 9 bases, with 13 bases between them. The CDR3 consists of 11 residues. Germline CDR1 reads MNHEY; CDR2 reads SMNVEV (reference sequence). This CDR3 reads CASEFGGAQYF. CDR3 sequence (DNA): TGTGCCAGCGAATTCGGAGGGGCCCAGTACTTC.

V gene TRBV4-1 combines with J gene TRBJ2-3; 10 nucleotides agree with TRBD2. CDR1 and CDR2 (germline): MGHRA, YSYEKL. The CDR3 extends over 17 amino acids. With 1 base clipped from V and 2 bases from J, the junction kept 6 bases outside the gene matches. CDR3 coding DNA: TGCGCCAGCAGCCAAGGCGAGCGGGGGGGCGCCACAGATACGCAGTATTTT. Residues: CASSQGERGGATDTQYF.

This clonotype showed up many times. V gene TRBV12-3 or TRBV12-4 combines with J gene TRBJ1-1; no reliable D call. CDR3 size: 15 residues. V was trimmed by 1 base and J by 4 bases, leaving 13 bases between them. DNA of the CDR3: TGTGCCAGCAGTTTAGTCTCTCGGAATACCACTGAAGCTTTCTTT. It translates to CASSLVSRNTTEAFF.

This clonotype was recorded many times. The chain carries TRBV11-2 and TRBJ2-7; 10 nucleotides agree with TRBD2. This CDR3 region has 15 residues. V was pared by 2 bases and J by 5 bases, with 6 bases of the junction left unmatched. Germline V gene data show CDR1 as SGHAT and CDR2 as FQNNGV. The CDR3 loop is CASSLYGTSADEQYF. CDR3 in DNA: TGTGCCAGCAGCTTATACGGGACTAGCGCTGACGAGCAGTACTTC.